This is a list of T cell receptor beta chains from one sample in a study of T cells after yellow fever vaccination. TCRdb independently ran MiXCR on the 5' RACE reads; one entry per CDR3 protein. The sample consists of about 360,000 distinct CDR3 sequences, under 7.5% of them appearing once. Specimen: PBMCs, collected 5 days after the yellow fever booster vaccination. Source of these receptors: a man in his thirties or forties who received the YFV17D yellow fever vaccine. The CDR3 runs from the conserved cysteine through the conserved F or W. The D gene is left open where the match is weak. Clone size appears in some rows only: once, few, many, or a class for an expanded clone.

size | D | J | V | CDR3 | DNA
few | TRBD1 | TRBJ2-1 | TRBV7-7 | CASSPGQEHNEQFF | TGTGCCAGCAGCCCGGGACAGGAACACAATGAGCAGTTCTTC
NA | NA | TRBJ2-5 | TRBV10-3 | CAISESKITAETQYF | TGTGCCATCAGTGAGTCGAAGATAACGGCGGAGACCCAGTACTTC
NA | NA | TRBJ2-7 | TRBV12-3/TRBV12-4 | CASARQVLSHEQDF | TGTGCCAGCGCGCGGCAGGTCCTCTCTCACGAGCAGGACTTC
NA | TRBD2 | TRBJ2-2 | TRBV5-5 | CASNRLAETGELIF | TGTGCCAGCAACCGACTAGCGGAAACCGGGGAGCTGATTTTT
few | TRBD1 | TRBJ1-5 | TRBV30 | CAWSGTGRQPQHF | TGTGCCTGGAGTGGGACAGGGCGCCAGCCCCAGCATTTT
few | NA | TRBJ2-1 | TRBV6-2/TRBV6-3 | CASSYGAPRGNEQFF | TGTGCCAGCAGTTACGGGGCCCCCAGGGGCAATGAGCAGTTCTTC
many | NA | TRBJ1-6 | TRBV29-1 | CSVPPPPLHF | TGCAGCGTTCCCCCCCCACCCCTCCACTTT
many | TRBD2 | TRBJ2-3 | TRBV29-1 | CSVRLAGPTDTQYF | TGCAGCGTAAGACTAGCGGGACCCACAGATACGCAGTATTTT
NA | NA | TRBJ2-1 | TRBV24-1 | CATSGNNEQFF | TGTGCCACCAGTGGGAACAATGAGCAGTTCTTC
NA | TRBD2 | TRBJ2-3 | TRBV20-1 | CSARAGWGTSDRTDTQYF | TGCAGTGCTAGAGCGGGTTGGGGGACTAGCGACCGCACAGATACGCAGTATTTT
few | NA | TRBJ1-2 | TRBV12-3/TRBV12-4 | CASSFGQSYGYTF | TGTGCCAGCAGTTTTGGACAGTCCTATGGCTACACCTTC
NA | TRBD1 | TRBJ2-5 | TRBV6-5 | CASSWDRGWGETQYF | TGTGCCAGCAGCTGGGACAGGGGGTGGGGAGAGACCCAGTACTTC
NA | NA | TRBJ2-7 | TRBV3-1 | CASSQDLTHEQYF | TGTGCCAGCAGCCAAGATCTTACCCACGAGCAGTACTTC
few | TRBD1 | TRBJ2-3 | TRBV6-5 | CASSFWQGALDTQYF | TGTGCCAGCAGTTTTTGGCAGGGGGCGTTGGATACGCAGTATTTT
NA | TRBD2 | TRBJ2-1 | TRBV12-3/TRBV12-4 | CASSRGRSGRAYNEQFF | TGTGCCAGCAGTCGCGGAAGGAGCGGGAGGGCCTACAATGAGCAGTTCTTC
many | TRBD2 | TRBJ2-7 | TRBV7-8 | CASSLRTSGSINEQYF | TGTGCCAGCAGCCTCCGGACTAGCGGGAGTATAAACGAGCAGTACTTC
NA | TRBD2 | TRBJ2-1 | TRBV5-1 | CASSLAPLLAGGHNEQFF | TGCGCCAGCAGCTTGGCCCCCCTTCTAGCGGGAGGCCACAATGAGCAGTTCTTC
NA | NA | TRBJ2-7 | TRBV7-8 | CASSRPGLSVTSSYEQYF | TGTGCCAGCAGCCGACCAGGGCTATCGGTCACTTCCTCCTACGAGCAGTACTTC
many | NA | TRBJ1-4 | TRBV5-6 | CASSLGPSRGIFTTNEKLFF | TGTGCCAGCAGCTTAGGCCCTTCTAGGGGGATCTTCACAACTAATGAAAAACTGTTTTTT
few | TRBD2 | TRBJ2-1 | TRBV20-1 | CSASSGGPKYNEQFF | TGCAGTGCTAGTTCGGGAGGACCGAAGTACAATGAGCAGTTCTTC
many | TRBD2 | TRBJ2-1 | TRBV20-1 | CSASGGGLNEQFF | TGCAGTGCTTCCGGGGGAGGGTTAAATGAGCAGTTCTTC
many | NA | TRBJ2-3 | TRBV11-2 | CASSPSTAAGPRLSVDTQYF | TGTGCCAGCAGCCCCTCGACGGCTGCGGGACCGCGGTTGTCGGTAGATACGCAGTATTTT
NA | NA | TRBJ2-7 | TRBV2 | CASYKRGGSYEQYF | TGTGCCAGCTATAAAAGGGGCGGCTCCTACGAGCAGTACTTC
many | TRBD2 | TRBJ2-5 | TRBV20-1 | CSARGFGLAGRGYATQYF | TGCAGTGCTCGGGGCTTCGGGCTAGCGGGGCGGGGGTATGCGACCCAGTACTTC
NA | NA | TRBJ2-2 | TRBV7-2 | CASSPTGQRYTGELFF | TGTGCCAGCAGCCCGACCGGCCAGCGCTACACCGGGGAGCTGTTTTTT
NA | TRBD1 | TRBJ2-4 | TRBV28 | CASSFGGTGGRFAKNIQYF | TGTGCCAGCAGTTTCGGTGGGACAGGGGGCCGATTCGCCAAAAACATTCAGTACTTC
NA | NA | TRBJ2-1 | TRBV6-1 | CASSGFADRSYNEQFF | TGTGCCAGCAGTGGGTTTGCGGACCGCTCCTACAATGAGCAGTTCTTC
many | NA | TRBJ2-7 | TRBV7-2 | CASSLASRDYEQYF | TGTGCCAGCAGCTTAGCGAGCAGGGACTACGAGCAGTACTTC
many | NA | TRBJ2-3 | TRBV20-1 | CSALLRSTDTQYF | TGCAGTGCTCTGCTTCGGAGCACAGATACGCAGTATTTT
few | TRBD1 | TRBJ1-5 | TRBV11-3 | CASSLGGGTAENSNQPQHF | TGTGCCAGCAGCTTAGGGGGGGGGACAGCGGAAAATAGCAATCAGCCCCAGCATTTT
once | TRBD2 | TRBJ2-1 | TRBV5-1 | CASRAGTNNNEQFF | TGCGCCAGCAGAGCCGGGACTAACAACAATGAGCAGTTCTTC
NA | TRBD2 | TRBJ2-3 | TRBV20-1 | CSARDYRSDTQYF | TGCAGTGCGCGGGACTATCGGTCGGATACGCAGTATTTT
many | TRBD2 | TRBJ2-1 | TRBV7-8 | CASRGRGTSGGDEQFF | TGTGCCAGCAGGGGACGCGGGACTAGCGGGGGAGATGAGCAGTTCTTC
many | NA | TRBJ2-3 | TRBV5-1 | CASSLGQGTPDTQYF | TGCGCCAGCAGCTTGGGCCAGGGGACCCCAGATACGCAGTATTTT
many | TRBD2 | TRBJ2-7 | TRBV20-1 | CSARASGYEQYF | TGCAGTGCTAGAGCTAGCGGATACGAGCAGTACTTC
many | NA | TRBJ2-1 | TRBV20-1 | CSARVAGSKSYNEQFF | TGCAGTGCTAGAGTGGCCGGGAGTAAGTCCTACAATGAGCAGTTCTTC
many | NA | TRBJ2-7 | TRBV7-2 | CASSPQGETAYEQYF | TGTGCCAGCAGCCCCCAGGGAGAAACCGCCTACGAGCAGTACTTC